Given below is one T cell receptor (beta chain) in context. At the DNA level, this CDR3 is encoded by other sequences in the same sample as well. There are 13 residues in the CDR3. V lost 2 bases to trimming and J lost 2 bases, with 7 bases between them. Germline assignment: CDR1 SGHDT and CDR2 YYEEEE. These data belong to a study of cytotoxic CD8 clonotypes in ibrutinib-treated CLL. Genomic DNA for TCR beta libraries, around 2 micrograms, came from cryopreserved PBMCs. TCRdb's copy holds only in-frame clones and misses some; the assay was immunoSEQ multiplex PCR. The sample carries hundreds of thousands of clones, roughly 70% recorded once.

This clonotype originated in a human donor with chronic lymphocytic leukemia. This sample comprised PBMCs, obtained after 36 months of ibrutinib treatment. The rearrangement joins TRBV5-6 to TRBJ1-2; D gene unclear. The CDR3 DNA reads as TGTGCCAGCAGCTTAAGACAAAACTATGGCTACACCTTC. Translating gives CASSLRQNYGYTF.